A single sample is the source of the 19 T cell receptor beta chains below, sequenced in a study of T cells in Graves' hyperthyroidism and ophthalmopathy. The investigators amplified TCR beta CDR3 regions from RNA transcripts. In the first-round RT-PCR of the TCR CDR3, the HTBI primer set was used. From the multiplex PCR reads, TCRdb called clonotypes with MiXCR, one entry per CDR3 protein. The table has a few hundred thousand distinct CDR3 sequences, around 46% seen once. Source material: peripheral blood or thyroid tissue (not recorded which). All receptors come from a woman aged 18 to 35 with Graves' hyperthyroidism.

This clonotype was recorded a few times. This rearrangement joins TRBV18 to TRBJ2-5; TRBD1 might be the D (6 bases). Trimming cost V 3 bases and J 2 bases, with 10 bases left between them. Germline V gives CDR1 KGHSH, CDR2 LQKENI. This CDR3 region has 14 residues. In nucleotides, the CDR3 is TGTGCCAGCTCACCGGGGGCGCCTCAAGAGACCCAGTACTTC. Residues: CASSPGAPQETQYF.

The table lists this clonotype with many counts. The rearrangement uses TRBV4-2 and TRBJ1-3, with D maybe TRBD1 (6 bases). V dropped 2 bases and J dropped 4 bases, with 15 bases sitting between them. The CDR3 contains 16 residues. Looked up from germline, CDR1 is LGHNA and CDR2 is YNFKEQ. The CDR3 coding sequence is TGTGCCAGCAGCCAATCTCCAGGGGCATCCGGAAACACCATATATTTT. It codes for CASSQSPGASGNTIYF.

A remark on this clonotype: This could be a read error, since a much larger clone is one nucleotide away. This chain uses TRBV27 with TRBJ1-1, with D possibly TRBD1 on 6 matching bases. The CDR3 is 14 residues long. CDR1 MNHEY and CDR2 SMNVEV come from the germline V gene (reference sequence). Trimming left V 4 bases short and J 3 bases short, with 12 bases between. CDR3 in amino acids: CASSSKGHHTEAFF. The CDR3 DNA sequence: TGTGCCAGCAGTTCAAAGGGACACCACACTGAAGCTTTCTTT.

The chain links TRBV7-9 to TRBJ2-7; the match to TRBD2 covers 10 bases. Trimming took 1 base from V and 5 from J; bases not matched to a gene: 8. Germline V CDR1 and CDR2: SEHNR, FQNEAQ (reference sequence). CDR3 size: 16 residues. Written as DNA, the CDR3 is TGTGCCAGCAGCTTAGGTCTAGCGGGAGAATCGAACGAGCAGTACTTC. Translating gives CASSLGLAGESNEQYF.

This clonotype was seen at least ten times. The genes are TRBV12-3 or TRBV12-4 and TRBJ2-5, with 10 bases matching TRBD2. This CDR3 contains 17 residues. Trimming took 4 bases from V and 5 from J; bases not matched to a gene: 13. The CDR3 DNA is TGTGCCAGCAGTTCGGGTTCCATAGCGGGAGGTGTTGAGACCCAGTACTTC. It translates to CASSSGSIAGGVETQYF.

This clonotype has a count of ten or more. CDR3 region: CASSLPGGAYTEAFF. The DNA of the CDR3 is TGTGCCAGTAGTCTACCGGGGGGGGCTTACACTGAAGCTTTCTTT. The V and J genes are TRBV19 and TRBJ1-1; D perhaps matches TRBD1 (6 bases). Deletions cut 5 bases from V and 3 bases from J, with 16 bases between. This CDR3 spans 15 amino acids. Germline CDR1 reads LNHDA; CDR2 reads SQIVND (reference sequence). Looking up the rest from reference TRBV19 and TRBJ1-1 gives the full variable domain: DGGITQSPKYLFRKEGQNVTLSCEQNLNHDAMYWYRQDPGQGLRLIYYSQIVNDFQKGDIAEGYSVSREKKESFPLTVTSAQKNPTAFYLCASSLPGGAYTEAFFGQGTRLTVV.

The chain has TRBV24-1 and TRBJ1-4; possibly TRBD1 for D (5 bases). Germline assignment: CDR1 KGHDR and CDR2 SFDVKD. CDR3 length: 14 residues. Trimming shortened V by 4 bases and J by 4 bases, and 9 bases separated the two germline ends. This CDR3 is CATSDRAHNEKLFF. CDR3 sequence (DNA): TGTGCCACCAGTGACAGGGCCCATAATGAAAAACTGTTTTTT.

This chain joins TRBV7-9 and TRBJ2-1, with 8 bases aligning to TRBD2. With V trimmed by 5 bases and J by 7 bases, 7 bases remained unmatched. The CDR3 contains 14 residues. Germline V CDR1 and CDR2: SEHNR, FQNEAQ (reference sequence). The CDR3 bases are TGTGCCAGCAGCACCCAGCGGGAGCGTAATGAGCAGTTCTTC. This encodes CASSTQRERNEQFF. The full variable domain, rest sourced from reference TRBV7-9 and TRBJ2-1, is DTGVSQNPRHKITKRGQNVTFRCDPISEHNRLYWYRQTLGQGPEFLTYFQNEAQLEKSRLLSDRFSAERPKGSFSTLEIQRTEQGDSAMYLCASSTQRERNEQFFGPGTRLTVL.

This clonotype was found many times. The rearrangement joins TRBV5-1 to TRBJ1-5; a weak D match, TRBD1 (5 bases). Germline V lookup: CDR1 SGHRS, CDR2 YFSETQ. Trimming removed 7 bases at V and 4 bases at J, with 15 bases between. The CDR3 spans 14 residues. The CDR3 protein is CASSPVGANQPQHF. CDR3 nucleotide sequence: TGCGCCAGCTCCCCGGTCGGGGCGAATCAGCCCCAGCATTTT.

This clonotype was counted a few times. This chain joins TRBV7-9 and TRBJ2-7; TRBD1 agrees at 7 bases. Germline CDR1 SEHNR, CDR2 FQNEAQ (reference sequence). The CDR3 is 16 residues long. V gave up 4 bases and J gave up 6 bases; unmatched junction bases: 15. CDR3 loop: CASSYNRQGPTGEQYF. CDR3 sequence (DNA): TGTGCCAGCAGCTATAACCGACAGGGCCCGACGGGCGAGCAGTACTTC.

This clonotype was seen a handful of times. The J gene is TRBJ1-4, the V gene TRBV4-1; no clear D gene. The V and J ends lost 1 base and 11 bases respectively, with 23 bases between them. Germline CDR1 MGHRA, CDR2 YSYEKL. The CDR3 extends over 17 amino acids. The CDR3 sequence: CASSQVGSGRTLRKLFF. CDR3 DNA: TGCGCCAGCAGCCAAGTCGGTTCCGGCAGGACCCTACGGAAACTGTTTTTT.

This clonotype was detected many times. The chain has TRBV9 and TRBJ1-1, with D possibly TRBD1 on 5 matching bases. Germline-derived CDR1 and CDR2 are SGDLS and YYNGEE. The CDR3 is made up of 15 amino acids. Trimming cost V 0 bases and J 5 bases, with 14 bases left between them. CDR3 nucleotide sequence: TGTGCCAGCAGCGTAGGGGGAGGGACCGGGACTGAAGCTTTCTTT. Residues: CASSVGGGTGTEAFF. Combining the CDR3 with reference TRBV9 and TRBJ1-1 gives the whole variable domain DSGVTQTPKHLITATGQRVTLRCSPRSGDLSVYWYQQSLDQGLQFLIQYYNGEERAKGNILERFSAQQFPDLHSELNLSSLELGDSALYFCASSVGGGTGTEAFFGQGTRLTVV.

This clonotype has at least ten counts. V gene TRBV6-5 combines with J gene TRBJ2-1; 14 nucleotides match TRBD2. Germline V CDR1 and CDR2: MNHEY, SVGAGI. The CDR3 sequence is 14 residues long. V was pared by 7 bases and J by 6 bases, with 2 bases of the junction left unmatched. The CDR3 DNA reads TGTGCCAGCATTGGACTAGCGGGAGGCAATGAGCAGTTCTTC. Its translation: CASIGLAGGNEQFF.

This clonotype was counted a few times. The chain joins TRBV18 to TRBJ1-5; TRBD1 is a possible D gene (5 bases). Trimming took off 6 bases at V and 3 bases at J, with 15 bases between the two ends. Germline V lookup: CDR1 KGHSH, CDR2 LQKENI. The CDR3 is 15 amino acids. DNA of the CDR3: TGTGCCAGCTCCACCGGGGCAGCTTCCAATCAGCCCCAGCATTTT. As protein: CASSTGAASNQPQHF.

The chain is built from TRBV20-1 and TRBJ1-5; the match to TRBD1 covers 8 bases. The CDR3 is 14 amino acids. V shed 6 bases, J shed 2 bases, and the junction held 6 bases outside the gene matches. Germline V gene data show CDR1 as DFQATT and CDR2 as SNEGSKA (reference sequence). CDR3 region: CSASVGQGNQPQHF. The CDR3 region has the DNA TGCAGTGCCAGTGTGGGACAGGGCAATCAGCCCCAGCATTTT.

As regards this clonotype: No conserved phenylalanine or tryptophan ends this CDR3, so it is likely a read error. The DNA is left out, because the CDR3 cannot be placed on it with certainty; the CDR3 is given as TCRdb lists it. The chain carries TRBV20-1 and TRBJ2-2; the table's D call of TRBD1 was not tested on the DNA. The CDR3 region is 9 residues in length, termini included. The germline V gene has CDR1 DFQATT and CDR2 SNEGSKA (reference sequence). CDR3 amino acids: CSAEDRGYG.

This clonotype has a count of ten or more. V and J are TRBV12-3 or TRBV12-4 and TRBJ2-2; 9 bases fit TRBD1. After removal of 4 bases from V and 3 bases from J, the junction contained 0 bases not matched to a gene. CDR3 size: 14 residues. In DNA, the CDR3 is TGTGCCAGCAGTTGGACAGGGGACACCGGGGAGCTGTTTTTT. It specifies CASSWTGDTGELFF.

The J gene is TRBJ2-1, the V gene TRBV2; D gene unclear. V shed 4 bases and J shed 8 bases, with 21 bases lying between them. The CDR3 spans 16 residues. Germline lookup yields CDR1 SNHLY and CDR2 FYNNEI. The CDR3 spells CASSVFDFSGIDEQFF. CDR3 nucleotides: TGTGCCAGCAGTGTTTTCGACTTTTCTGGTATCGATGAGCAGTTCTTC.

This clonotype was observed many times. This chain links TRBV2 with TRBJ1-1; possible D gene TRBD1, 6 bases. V lost 7 bases, J lost 4 bases, and 13 bases lay in between. Germline CDR1 and CDR2: SNHLY and FYNNEI. The CDR3 has 13 amino acids. The CDR3 loop reads CASKRTETTEAFF. For the CDR3, the DNA is TGTGCCAGCAAGCGGACAGAAACCACTGAAGCTTTCTTT.